The 17 T cell receptor beta chains below come from one sample, sequenced in a study of cytomegalovirus exposure and HLA in healthy donors. PCR amplification relied on 60 Vbeta primers (plus 13 Jbeta primers). Data came from immunoSEQ multiplex PCR; TCRdb stores just in-frame clones and leaves some out. This table has 95,000 to 110,000 clones, 60% to 80% appearing once. What was sequenced was PBMCs. Receptors were obtained from a man aged 50-60 years in good health and CMV-seropositive.

The gene calls are TRBV28 and TRBJ1-2, with TRBD1 matching over 8 bases. V was pared by 3 bases and J by 0 bases, with 9 bases of the junction left unmatched. The CDR3 is 17 amino acids. CDR1 MDHEN and CDR2 SYDVKM come from the germline V gene. The CDR3 is CASSFHRAQGANYGYTF. The CDR3 DNA is TGTGCCAGCAGTTTCCACCGCGCACAGGGGGCTAACTATGGCTACACCTTC.

DNA of the CDR3: TGCGCCAGCAGCCAAATTGACAGGGGCAATCAGCCCCAGCATTTT. It specifies CASSQIDRGNQPQHF. The chain joins TRBV4-1 to TRBJ1-5, with 7 bases matching TRBD1. The length of the CDR3 is 15 residues. Germline assignment: CDR1 MGHRA and CDR2 YSYEKL. V lost 2 bases, J lost 2 bases, and 3 bases stayed unmatched.

This chain connects TRBV4-1 to TRBJ2-2, with a tentative D call TRBD2 (6 bases). The germline V gene has CDR1 MGHRA and CDR2 YSYEKL. The CDR3 has 16 residues. The germline V and J ends were trimmed by 2 bases and 8 bases, with 18 bases remaining between them. CDR3 region: CASSQPGLTAAGELFF. CDR3 DNA: TGCGCCAGCAGCCAACCGGGACTCACAGCCGCGGGGGAGCTGTTTTTT.

CDR3 protein: CASSSLPPWGGNEKLFF. CDR3 coding DNA: TGTGCCAGCAGCTCCCTACCCCCGTGGGGGGGAAATGAAAAACTGTTTTTT. V is TRBV5-6 and J is TRBJ1-4, with D maybe TRBD1 (5 bases). Germline V CDR1 and CDR2: SGHDT, YYEEEE. V was shortened by 3 bases and J by 5 bases, with 20 bases between the two germline ends. The CDR3 extends over 17 amino acids. Based on the CDR3 plus reference TRBV5-6 and TRBJ1-4, the full variable domain is DAGVTQSPTHLIKTRGQQVTLRCSPKSGHDTVSWYQQALGQGPQFIFQYYEEEERQRGNFPDRFSGHQFPNYSSELNVNALLLGDSALYLCASSSLPPWGGNEKLFFGSGTQLSVL.

This clone has a handful of counts. The chain recombines TRBV7-3 with TRBJ2-5; TRBD2 might be the D (6 bases). The ends were cut back, 5 bases at V and 1 base at J, with 11 bases in the middle. The CDR3 has 14 amino acids. Germline loops: CDR1 SGHTA, CDR2 FQGTGA. The CDR3 here is CASSGGASQETQYF. The CDR3 region has the DNA TGTGCCAGCAGCGGCGGGGCTAGCCAAGAGACCCAGTACTTC.

The genes are TRBV27 and TRBJ2-7, with 7 positions matching TRBD1. Per the germline V gene, CDR1 is MNHEY and CDR2 is SMNVEV (reference sequence). The CDR3 runs to 12 residues. Losses at the gene ends were 4 bases for V and 10 bases for J; bases not matched to a gene: 7. In DNA, the CDR3 is TGTGCCAGCAGTTCATACAGGACAGGCCAGTACTTC. It specifies CASSSYRTGQYF.

The CDR3 DNA reads TGTGCCAGCAGCTCCCCAGGGGCCAATGAGCAGTTCTTC. This translates into CASSSPGANEQFF. The chain joins TRBV5-4 to TRBJ2-1, with a weak D call TRBD1 (6 bases). The CDR3 extends over 13 amino acids. Germline loops: CDR1 SGHNT, CDR2 YYREEE (reference sequence). Trimming removed 3 bases from V and 6 bases from J, with 10 bases in between.

V gene TRBV7-3 combines with J gene TRBJ2-5, with 13 bases that match TRBD2. Germline CDR1 SGHTA, CDR2 FQGTGA. The ends lost 5 bases at V and 2 bases at J; junction bases unmatched: 5. The CDR3 sequence is 16 residues long. The CDR3 nucleotides are TGTGCCAGCAGCCCTCCGGGACTAGCGGGGCAAGAGACCCAGTACTTC. Translation: CASSPPGLAGQETQYF.

This clone was recorded a few times. The chain uses TRBV7-3 and TRBJ2-2, with 9 bases matching TRBD1. V gave up 8 bases and J gave up 4 bases; unmatched junction bases: 2. This CDR3 is built from 13 residues. CDR1 and CDR2 (germline): SGHTA, FQGTGA. The CDR3 DNA reads as TGTGCCAGCGGGACAGGGAGCACCGGGGAGCTGTTTTTT. Protein product: CASGTGSTGELFF.

This clone was detected only once. This chain's CDR3 is CASRDVLAGRETQYF. The CDR3 DNA reads TGTGCCAGCAGGGACGTTTTAGCGGGACGGGAGACCCAGTACTTC. The V gene is TRBV2, the J gene TRBJ2-5, with 8 nucleotides matching TRBD2. V dropped 6 bases and J dropped 5; count of bases not matched to a gene: 11. The CDR3 sequence is 15 residues long. Germline CDR1 reads SNHLY; CDR2 reads FYNNEI.

The chain joins TRBV5-6 to TRBJ2-2; D may be TRBD2 (6 bases). This CDR3 region has 15 residues. Trimming cost V 0 bases and J 1 base, with 7 bases left between them. Germline V gene data show CDR1 as SGHDT and CDR2 as YYEEEE. CDR3 sequence: CASSLVGGNTGELFF. DNA for the CDR3: TGTGCCAGCAGCTTGGTCGGGGGGAACACCGGGGAGCTGTTTTTT.

This clone appeared a few times. The rearrangement links TRBV2 to TRBJ2-7; 7 positions agree with TRBD1. J lost 0 bases, V lost 6 bases, and 8 bases had no gene match. Germline V gene lookup returns CDR1 SNHLY and CDR2 FYNNEI. The length of the CDR3 is 15 residues. The CDR3 nucleotides are TGTGCCAGCAGACCCCAGGGGGTAAGCTCCTACGAGCAGTACTTC. This translates into CASRPQGVSSYEQYF.

The table lists this clone with a count of one. The chain employs TRBV7-9 and TRBJ1-1; D gene ambiguous. Germline lookup yields CDR1 SEHNR and CDR2 FQNEAQ (reference sequence). Trimming pared 5 bases from V and 1 base from J, leaving 8 bases between. The CDR3 loop spans 13 amino acids. This chain's CDR3 is CASSRDTNTEAFF. In DNA, the CDR3 is TGTGCCAGCAGCCGTGACACGAACACTGAAGCTTTCTTT.

About this clone itself: Sequence at one end of the junction differs from germline and may be a read error. The chain joins TRBV9 to TRBJ2-3; unclear D gene. Germline loops: CDR1 SGDLS, CDR2 YYNGEE. CDR3 length: 15 residues. The DNA for the CDR3 is TGTGCCAGCGGCGTATTCCAATCAAGCACAGATACGCAGTATTTT. This encodes CASGVFQSSTDTQYF.

This chain uses TRBV28 with TRBJ2-7; TRBD1 matches 11 bases. V was clipped by 6 bases and J by 3 bases; unmatched bases: 4. The V gene's germline CDR1 is MDHEN and CDR2 SYDVKM. The CDR3 has 14 residues. CDR3 coding DNA: TGTGCCAGCAGCACCGGGACAGGGGGCTACGAGCAGTACTTC. Translated, it gives CASSTGTGGYEQYF. Using reference TRBV28 and TRBJ2-7 for the parts outside the CDR3, the full variable domain is DVKVTQSSRYLVKRTGEKVFLECVQDMDHENMFWYRQDPGLGLRLIYFSYDVKMKEKGDIPEGYSVSREKKERFSLILESASTNQTSMYLCASSTGTGGYEQYFGPGTRLTVT.

The chain links TRBV7-8 to TRBJ2-1; 9 bases are shared with TRBD1. The CDR3 spans 15 residues. Germline CDR1 SGHVS, CDR2 FQNEAQ. V shed 6 bases and J 4 bases; nucleotides not matched to a gene: 7. Written as DNA, the CDR3 is TGTGCCAGCAGGCGTCCCGGGACAGGGTACAATGAGCAGTTCTTC. Protein product: CASRRPGTGYNEQFF.

The chain uses TRBV4-1 and TRBJ2-7, with 7 bases identical to TRBD2. Germline loops: CDR1 MGHRA, CDR2 YSYEKL. V dropped 3 bases and J dropped 2; count of bases not matched to a gene: 7. The CDR3 runs to 15 residues. The CDR3 DNA sequence: TGCGCCAGCAGCCAGATCGGACTAGGTACCTACGAGCAGTACTTC. As protein: CASSQIGLGTYEQYF.